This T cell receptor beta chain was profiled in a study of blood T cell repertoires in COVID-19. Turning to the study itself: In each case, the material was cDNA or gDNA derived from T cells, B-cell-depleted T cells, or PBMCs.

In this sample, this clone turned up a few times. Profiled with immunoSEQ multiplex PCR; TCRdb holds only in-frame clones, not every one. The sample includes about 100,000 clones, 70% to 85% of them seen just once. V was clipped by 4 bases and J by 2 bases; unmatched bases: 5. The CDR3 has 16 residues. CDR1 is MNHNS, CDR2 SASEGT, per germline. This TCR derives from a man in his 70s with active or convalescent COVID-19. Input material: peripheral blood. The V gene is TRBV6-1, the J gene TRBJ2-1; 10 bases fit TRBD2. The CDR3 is CASSVSLAGAYNEQFF. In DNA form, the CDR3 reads TGTGCCAGCAGTGTCTCGCTAGCGGGGGCCTACAATGAGCAGTTCTTC.